The clone carrying this T cell receptor (beta chain) was seen many times. The target antigen is unknown. This entry is derived from a study of identical twins. This CDR3 has 13 amino acids. Germline lookup yields CDR1 SNHLY and CDR2 FYNNEI. With 7 bases removed from V and 2 bases from J, the gap between germline ends came to 12 bases. General study findings and limits: With abundant cord blood beta clonotypes, insertions were fewer; memory repertoires showed no such pattern.

TCRdb used MiXCR to reprocess the 5' RACE reads, holding one entry per CDR3 protein. The table includes about 700,000 distinct CDR3 sequences, less than 10% detected once. These same records also appear under a second study, on yellow fever vaccine responses in identical twins.

This sequence was found in a woman aged 18 to 35 in good health. Sequenced material: PBMCs. This chain links TRBV2 with TRBJ2-7; D is possibly TRBD1 or TRBD2 (5 bases each). CDR3 protein: CASMRGLPYEQYF. In DNA form, the CDR3 reads TGTGCCAGCATGAGGGGCCTCCCCTACGAGCAGTACTTC.